These 30 T cell receptor beta chains came from one sample sequenced in a study of T cell responses to AZD1222 COVID-19 vaccine. The method was immunoSEQ multiplex PCR; TCRdb's version includes in-frame clones alone and lacks a portion of them. The sample has about 210,000 clones; about 92% are singletons. The starting material was peripheral blood, obtained on day 0 of AZD1222 vaccination. Source of these receptors: an adult in good health.

The gene calls are TRBV28 and TRBJ2-1, with a tentative D call TRBD1 (5 bases). Between the trimmed V and J ends, which lost 3 bases and 7 bases, there was a span of 19 bases. There are 16 residues in the CDR3. Germline V gene sequence: CDR1 MDHEN, CDR2 SYDVKM. CDR3 nucleotide sequence: TGTGCCAGCAGTTTGACCCATGGGGCGGCCCCTAATGAGCAGTTCTTC. Translated: CASSLTHGAAPNEQFF. The full variable domain, its missing parts supplied by reference TRBV28 and TRBJ2-1, is DVKVTQSSRYLVKRTGEKVFLECVQDMDHENMFWYRQDPGLGLRLIYFSYDVKMKEKGDIPEGYSVSREKKERFSLILESASTNQTSMYLCASSLTHGAAPNEQFFGPGTRLTVL.

The chain employs TRBV18 and TRBJ1-1; maybe TRBD1 (6 bases). In germline, CDR1 is KGHSH, CDR2 LQKENI. The CDR3 length is 13 residues. Trimming removed 5 bases from V and 8 bases from J, with 15 bases in between. CDR3 region: CASSDRGGTEAFF. The CDR3 nucleotides read TGTGCCAGCTCAGACCGGGGGGGCACCGAAGCTTTCTTT.

The chain employs TRBV7-9 and TRBJ2-5; D is unresolved. CDR3 length equals 13 residues. With 4 bases removed from V and 0 bases from J, the gap between germline ends came to 6 bases. In germline, CDR1 is SEHNR, CDR2 FQNEAQ (reference sequence). The CDR3 DNA is TGTGCCAGCAGCTCGGAGTACCAAGAGACCCAGTACTTC. The encoded protein is CASSSEYQETQYF.

This chain links TRBV9 with TRBJ2-3; D perhaps matches TRBD1 (5 bases). CDR1 SGDLS and CDR2 YYNGEE come from the germline V gene. Trimming cost V 0 bases and J 0 bases, with 11 bases left between them. The CDR3 totals 16 residues. DNA of the CDR3: TGTGCCAGCAGCGTAGGGAACAGGCCTAGCACAGATACGCAGTATTTT. Translating gives CASSVGNRPSTDTQYF.

The J gene is TRBJ1-1, the V gene TRBV6-2 or TRBV6-3; 9 bases are shared with TRBD1. J gave up 6 bases and V 6 bases, and 8 bases lay outside the gene matches. The CDR3 is 14 amino acids. Germline lookup yields CDR1 MNHEY and CDR2 SVGEGT. CDR3 nucleotide sequence: TGTGCCAGCAGCCAGACAGGGGGTTCCCCTGAAGCTTTCTTT. As protein: CASSQTGGSPEAFF.

This chain uses TRBV30 with TRBJ1-2; possible D gene TRBD1, 5 bases. Germline V gene sequence: CDR1 GTSNPN, CDR2 SVGIG (reference sequence). This CDR3 spans 14 amino acids. The V end was cut by 5 bases, the J end by 4 bases, with 17 bases between. CDR3 DNA sequence: TGTGCCTGGGGACCCGGGGGGTACTTCTATGGCTACACCTTC. Amino acids: CAWGPGGYFYGYTF.

The V gene is TRBV5-1, the J gene TRBJ2-7, with 7 positions matching TRBD2. Germline-derived CDR1 and CDR2 are SGHRS and YFSETQ. V lost 4 bases, J lost 3 bases, and 10 bases stayed unmatched. The CDR3 consists of 15 residues. CDR3 in amino acids: CASSRTSGVGYEQYF. Here the CDR3 DNA reads TGCGCCAGCAGCCGGACGAGCGGGGTAGGCTACGAGCAGTACTTC.

The CDR3 DNA reads TGTGCCAGCAGCCACGACTGGGGACAGAGCTATGGCTACACCTTC. Amino acids: CASSHDWGQSYGYTF. The V call is TRBV7-8, the J call TRBJ1-2, with 7 bases identical to TRBD1. The CDR3 is 15 amino acids. CDR1 SGHVS and CDR2 FQNEAQ come from the germline V gene. The J segment lost 4 bases and the V segment lost 5 bases, leaving 10 bases of the junction unmatched.

This chain joins TRBV30 and TRBJ1-1; D not certain. The germline V gene has CDR1 GTSNPN and CDR2 SVGIG (reference sequence). Trimming left V 5 bases short and J 7 bases short, with 11 bases between. CDR3 size: 11 residues. In DNA, the CDR3 is TGTGCCTGGGCGACCGGCTATGAAGCTTTCTTT. It translates to CAWATGYEAFF.

V and J are TRBV29-1 and TRBJ2-7; D is perhaps TRBD1 (5 bases). Deletions cut 3 bases from V and 6 bases from J, with 15 bases between. Per the germline V gene, CDR1 is SQVTM and CDR2 is ANQGSEA. The length of the CDR3 is 13 residues. CDR3 in amino acids: CSVDLGPDREQYF. In DNA, the CDR3 is TGCAGCGTTGATTTGGGGCCAGACCGCGAGCAGTACTTC.

The gene calls are TRBV13 and TRBJ1-2; no firm D call. Germline CDR1 reads PRHDT; CDR2 reads FYEKMQ (reference sequence). Trimming shortened V by 4 bases and J by 6 bases, and 6 bases separated the two germline ends. The CDR3 covers 11 residues. The CDR3 DNA sequence: TGTGCCAGCAGCTATGCTGATGGCTACACCTTC. Protein sequence: CASSYADGYTF.

The V gene is TRBV19, the J gene TRBJ1-2; D remains unclear. The germline V gene encodes CDR1 LNHDA and CDR2 SQIVND (reference sequence). CDR3 length equals 13 residues. Trimming shortened V by 1 base and J by 4 bases, and 7 bases separated the two germline ends. The CDR3 here is CASSIGWRYGYTF. In DNA, the CDR3 is TGTGCCAGTAGTATAGGGTGGCGCTATGGCTACACCTTC.

The V and J genes are TRBV28 and TRBJ2-5; 8 bases line up with TRBD2. Trimming took 6 bases from V and 3 from J; bases not matched to a gene: 0. Germline CDR1 is MDHEN and CDR2 is SYDVKM. The CDR3 spans 12 residues. This chain's CDR3 is CASSGGEETQYF. CDR3 in DNA: TGTGCCAGCAGCGGGGGGGAAGAGACCCAGTACTTC.

The V gene is TRBV7-2, the J gene TRBJ1-2; the D is unclear. CDR3 length equals 16 residues. The germline V gene has CDR1 SGHTA and CDR2 FQGNSA. Trimming took 0 bases from V and 2 from J, leaving 13 bases between them. The CDR3 DNA sequence: TGTGCCAGCAGCTTAGCGAGAATATTGCTGAACTATGGCTACACCTTC. Its translation: CASSLARILLNYGYTF.

The chain is built from TRBV21-1 and TRBJ2-2; whether TRBD2, the table's D call, matches the DNA was not checked. TRBV21-1 is labeled a pseudogene. This CDR3 contains 18 residues. CDR3 region: CASSTIRRARTNTGELFF. CDR3 DNA: TGTGCCAGCAGCACCATCCGGAGGGCAAGGACGAACACCGGGGAGCTGTTTTTT.

V usage is TRBV6-1 and J usage is TRBJ2-1; 16 bases agree with TRBD2. Per the germline V gene, CDR1 is MNHNS and CDR2 is SASEGT. The ends lost 4 bases at V and 7 bases at J; junction bases unmatched: 10. CDR3 length: 18 residues. The DNA for the CDR3 is TGTGCCAGCAGTGGCGGGACTAGCGGGGGGGGACGCAAAAATGAGCAGTTCTTC. Translation: CASSGGTSGGGRKNEQFF.

The V gene is TRBV27, the J gene TRBJ1-3, with 7 bases fitting TRBD1. Germline V CDR1 and CDR2: MNHEY, SMNVEV (reference sequence). Losses at the gene ends were 5 bases for V and 3 bases for J; bases not matched to a gene: 4. This CDR3 has 14 amino acids. CDR3 protein: CASSPDRVGNTIYF. As DNA, the CDR3 is TGTGCCAGCAGTCCCGACAGGGTTGGAAACACCATATATTTT.

This clone was seen once. J is TRBJ2-7 and V is TRBV4-2; D gene uncertain. The CDR3 covers 17 residues. Trimming removed 0 bases from V and 1 base from J, with 16 bases in between. Germline V lookup: CDR1 LGHNA, CDR2 YNFKEQ. The CDR3 region is CASSQDDWKSRSYEQYF. The CDR3 DNA follows: TGTGCCAGCAGCCAAGACGATTGGAAGAGTCGGTCCTACGAGCAGTACTTC.

V is TRBV2 and J is TRBJ2-7; tentatively, D is TRBD1 or TRBD2 (5 bases each). The CDR3 covers 14 residues. CDR1 and CDR2 from the germline V gene are SNHLY and FYNNEI. V lost 7 bases, J lost 5 bases, and 18 bases lay in between. CDR3 DNA: TGTGCCAGCACCCCCTTGGGGGTGTCGGACGAGCAGTACTTC. It specifies CASTPLGVSDEQYF.

This clone was recorded a few times. The chain recombines TRBV3-1 (or the pseudogene TRBV3-2) with TRBJ1-2; tentatively, D is TRBD1 (6 bases). Germline loops: CDR1 LGHDT, CDR2 YNNKEL (reference sequence). This CDR3 comprises 16 residues. The V and J ends lost 3 bases and 8 bases respectively, with 22 bases between them. The CDR3 coding sequence is TGTGCCAGCAGCCACCCGAAGGGGGGGCGGAATGAGGGCTACACCTTC. Translation gives CASSHPKGGRNEGYTF.

V is TRBV10-3 and J is TRBJ2-7; a weak D match, TRBD2 (5 bases). The germline V gene has CDR1 ENHRY and CDR2 SYGVKD. The ends were cut back, 11 bases at V and 1 base at J, with 15 bases in the middle. The CDR3 runs 13 residues. CDR3 sequence (DNA): TGTGCCGTGACCGGGGAGACTTCCTACGAGCAGTACTTC. Its translation is CAVTGETSYEQYF.

The genes are TRBV24-1 and TRBJ2-7, with D unclear. V lost 5 bases to trimming and J lost 5 bases, with 12 bases between them. Germline V lookup: CDR1 KGHDR, CDR2 SFDVKD. The CDR3 length is 13 residues. The CDR3 sequence: CATSGKASHEQYF. Written as DNA, the CDR3 is TGTGCCACCAGTGGTAAAGCTTCCCACGAGCAGTACTTC.

The CDR3 DNA follows: TGTGCCACCAGTGCCCCCGGGACAGGGGGCCGCACTGAAGCTTTCTTT. This gives the protein CATSAPGTGGRTEAFF. The chain recombines TRBV24-1 with TRBJ1-1, with 12 bases lining up with TRBD1. The V and J ends lost 5 bases and 4 bases, in that order; junction bases with no gene match: 7. From germline, CDR1 is KGHDR and CDR2 SFDVKD. The CDR3 length is 16 residues.

This clone came up once. V gene TRBV7-2 combines with J gene TRBJ1-2; 9 positions match TRBD1. V shed 5 bases, J shed 3 bases, and the junction held 10 bases outside the gene matches. Germline CDR1 and CDR2: SGHTA and FQGNSA. This CDR3 has 16 amino acids. The CDR3 spells CASSPGGQGRYYGYTF. The CDR3 coding sequence is TGTGCCAGCAGCCCCGGGGGACAGGGAAGATACTATGGCTACACCTTC.

This clone showed up just once. The chain's CDR3 is CASSLDAVASYGYTF. The CDR3, as DNA: TGTGCCAGCAGCTTGGACGCCGTGGCCAGCTATGGCTACACCTTC. The V gene is TRBV5-6, the J gene TRBJ1-2; D ambiguous. There are 15 residues in the CDR3. Germline V gene sequence: CDR1 SGHDT, CDR2 YYEEEE. V dropped 0 bases and J dropped 4 bases, with 13 bases sitting between them.

The chain recombines TRBV15 with TRBJ2-2, with 7 positions matching TRBD2. The CDR3 runs to 16 residues. Germline V gives CDR1 LNHNV, CDR2 YYDKDF (reference sequence). Trimming cost V 0 bases and J 6 bases; bases outside gene matches: 7. The CDR3 is CATSRDPGGGAGELFF. The CDR3 nucleotides are TGTGCCACCAGCAGAGATCCCGGGGGAGGGGCCGGGGAGCTGTTTTTT.

The V and J genes are TRBV11-1 and TRBJ1-5; perhaps TRBD1 as D (6 bases). CDR3 length: 13 residues. The V end was cut by 5 bases, the J end by 5 bases, with 10 bases between. CDR1 is SGHAT and CDR2 is FQDESV in the germline V gene (reference sequence). The CDR3 bases are TGTGCCAGCAGCAAACAGGGAGATCAGCCCCAGCATTTT. The encoded protein is CASSKQGDQPQHF.

The rearrangement joins TRBV7-2 to TRBJ1-2; tentatively, D is TRBD1 (5 bases). Germline CDR1 reads SGHTA; CDR2 reads FQGNSA. The V gene lost 1 base and the J gene lost 5 bases, with 8 bases spanning the gap. This CDR3 has 13 amino acids. CDR3 nucleotide sequence: TGTGCCAGCAGCTTAGGTGGGACTTATGGCTACACCTTC. It specifies CASSLGGTYGYTF.

The V call is TRBV6-5, the J call TRBJ2-5, with D possibly TRBD1 on 6 matching bases. The V and J ends lost 6 bases and 1 base respectively, with 12 bases between them. Looked up from germline, CDR1 is MNHEY and CDR2 is SVGAGI. The CDR3 has 14 amino acids. CDR3 in DNA: TGTGCCAGCAGCGTCAGGGGTACCCAAGAGACCCAGTACTTC. Amino acid sequence: CASSVRGTQETQYF.

Remarks on this clone: One end of the junction does not line up with germline, which may come from a read error. The chain links TRBV19 to TRBJ2-1, with no clear D. The CDR3 is 15 residues long. Germline values: CDR1 LNHDA, CDR2 SQIVND (reference sequence). This chain's CDR3 is CASSLELSSYNEQFF. CDR3 nucleotides: TGTGCCAGTAGTCTAGAGCTAAGCTCCTACAATGAGCAGTTCTTC.